This TCR beta chain was captured by sequencing in a study of molecular identifiers for immune sequencing clone quantification. Study in general: In replicates, RNA taken from about 20,000 or 100,000 naive CD8 cells was divided five ways, and four portions underwent sequencing. General study points: For effector cells, clones above 20 RNA copies held over 98% of molecules; for naive cells, under 1%.

Naive CD8 T cells underwent sorting with the CD8+CD4-CCR7+CD45RA+ definition. At least ten counts were recorded for this clonotype. Its matching antigen is unknown. For bulk TCR libraries, previously described methods and listed TCR primers were used. TCRdb reprocessed the PCR reads via MiXCR and lists one record per CDR3 protein. The sample includes about 320,000 distinct CDR3 sequences, over 20% seen only once; the top ten take roughly 0.7%. Trimming removed 3 bases from V and 4 bases from J, with 12 bases in between. The CDR3 length is 14 residues. From germline, CDR1 is MGHRA and CDR2 YSYEKL. The rearrangement links TRBV4-1 to TRBJ1-1; D gene ambiguous. This receptor was identified in a human donor in good health. Some libraries in this study had Jurkat cell RNA spiked in. Material for sequencing was naive CD8+ T cells from blood, with Jurkat cell RNA spiked in. Subset meaning: FACS-sorted CD8+CD4-CCR7+CD45RA+ naive T cells. The CDR3 bases are TGCGCCAGCAGCCATGTAAGTTCTAGCACTGAAGCTTTCTTT. Translation gives CASSHVSSSTEAFF.